The 7 T cell receptor beta chains below come from one sample, sequenced in a study of technical replicates of blood from several donors. Clones were sequenced by immunoSEQ multiplex PCR, and TCRdb holds only the in-frame ones, with some missing. In the table there are tens of thousands of clones, 91% of which are singletons. The sequenced sample consisted of T cells isolated from PBMCs. The receptors were gathered from a human donor in good health. Some clones in this sample may be carry-over from other donors' samples.

V and J are TRBV30 and TRBJ2-3, with D possibly TRBD2 on 6 matching bases. V lost 6 bases and J lost 1, with 11 bases in between. The CDR3 is 13 amino acids. Germline assignment: CDR1 GTSNPN and CDR2 SVGIG (reference sequence). The CDR3 DNA follows: TGTGCCTGTCCAGGGACTGGCACAGATACGCAGTATTTT. This translates into CACPGTGTDTQYF.

V and J are TRBV27 and TRBJ2-2; tentatively, D is TRBD1 (6 bases). Per germline, CDR1 MNHEY and CDR2 SMNVEV (reference sequence). Trimming cost V 3 bases and J 3 bases, with 11 bases left between them. CDR3 length: 15 amino acids. For the CDR3, the DNA is TGTGCCAGCAGTTTGGAACAGGGCTACACCGGGGAGCTGTTTTTT. This gives the protein CASSLEQGYTGELFF.

This clone was observed a few times. The J gene is TRBJ1-5, the V gene TRBV19; D remains unclear. The germline V gene has CDR1 LNHDA and CDR2 SQIVND (reference sequence). The V gene lost 8 bases and the J gene lost 7 bases, with 6 bases spanning the gap. CDR3 length: 10 amino acids. The CDR3 DNA follows: TGTGCCAGTCATCGGCAGCCCCAGCATTTT. Protein: CASHRQPQHF.

The gene calls are TRBV9 and TRBJ2-1; 12 nucleotides match TRBD2. The V and J ends lost 4 bases and 4 bases, in that order; junction bases with no gene match: 3. Germline V gene lookup returns CDR1 SGDLS and CDR2 YYNGEE. CDR3 length equals 15 residues. CDR3 in amino acids: CASSLTSGGYNEQFF. The CDR3 nucleotides read TGTGCCAGCAGCCTGACTAGCGGGGGATACAATGAGCAGTTCTTC.

The chain links TRBV5-6 to TRBJ2-7; 8 nucleotides agree with TRBD2. CDR3 length: 14 residues. Germline assignment: CDR1 SGHDT and CDR2 YYEEEE. V lost 4 bases to trimming and J lost 4 bases; unmatched junction nucleotides: 7. The CDR3: CASSPRGGQYEQYF. CDR3 DNA: TGTGCCAGCAGCCCCCGGGGGGGCCAATACGAGCAGTACTTC. Filled out from reference TRBV5-6 and TRBJ2-7, the complete variable domain reads DAGVTQSPTHLIKTRGQQVTLRCSPKSGHDTVSWYQQALGQGPQFIFQYYEEEERQRGNFPDRFSGHQFPNYSSELNVNALLLGDSALYLCASSPRGGQYEQYFGPGTRLTVT.

V gene TRBV30 combines with J gene TRBJ2-7, with D possibly being TRBD2 (5 bases). CDR3 size: 13 residues. Germline loops: CDR1 GTSNPN, CDR2 SVGIG (reference sequence). V was clipped by 1 base and J by 4 bases, with 11 bases between them. The CDR3 DNA is TGTGCCTGGAGTGGGACTCCAATTTACGAGCAGTACTTC. This gives the protein CAWSGTPIYEQYF. Complete variable domain (other parts from reference TRBV30 and TRBJ2-7): SQTIHQWPATLVQPVGSPLSLECTVEGTSNPNLYWYRQAAGRGLQLLFYSVGIGQISSEVPQNLSASRPQDRQFILSSKKLLLSDSGFYLCAWSGTPIYEQYFGPGTRLTVT.

The J gene is TRBJ2-3, the V gene TRBV9; D call uncertain. Germline V gives CDR1 SGDLS, CDR2 YYNGEE. Trimming shortened V by 0 bases and J by 0 bases, and 11 bases separated the two germline ends. This CDR3 comprises 16 residues. CDR3 residues: CASSVGELTSTDTQYF. In DNA form, the CDR3 reads TGTGCCAGCAGCGTAGGAGAGCTCACTAGCACAGATACGCAGTATTTT.